This T cell receptor (beta chain) stems from a study of blood T cell repertoires in COVID-19. Original processing notes: Estimates of nucleated cell counts were drawn from the amplification of reference gene primers. Using immunoSEQ multiplex PCR, the repertoire was profiled, and TCRdb retains in-frame clones only, with some absent. Clone size and V and J calls were adopted from that table, with D and trimming inferred from the DNA. This repertoire shows around 160,000 clones, 80% to 90% found once; its top ten account for about 8%. The CDR3 spans 14 residues. The V gene's germline CDR1 is MNHEY and CDR2 SVGAGI. The ends were cut back, 6 bases at V and 1 base at J, with 9 bases in the middle.

Sequenced: peripheral blood. The receptor was isolated from a woman aged 55-70 years with COVID-19, enrolled during active disease. This chain links TRBV6-5 with TRBJ2-2; tentative D call: TRBD1 (5 bases). The CDR3 coding sequence is TGTGCCAGCAGGTGGACACTGAACACCGGGGAGCTGTTTTTT. Encoded protein: CASRWTLNTGELFF.